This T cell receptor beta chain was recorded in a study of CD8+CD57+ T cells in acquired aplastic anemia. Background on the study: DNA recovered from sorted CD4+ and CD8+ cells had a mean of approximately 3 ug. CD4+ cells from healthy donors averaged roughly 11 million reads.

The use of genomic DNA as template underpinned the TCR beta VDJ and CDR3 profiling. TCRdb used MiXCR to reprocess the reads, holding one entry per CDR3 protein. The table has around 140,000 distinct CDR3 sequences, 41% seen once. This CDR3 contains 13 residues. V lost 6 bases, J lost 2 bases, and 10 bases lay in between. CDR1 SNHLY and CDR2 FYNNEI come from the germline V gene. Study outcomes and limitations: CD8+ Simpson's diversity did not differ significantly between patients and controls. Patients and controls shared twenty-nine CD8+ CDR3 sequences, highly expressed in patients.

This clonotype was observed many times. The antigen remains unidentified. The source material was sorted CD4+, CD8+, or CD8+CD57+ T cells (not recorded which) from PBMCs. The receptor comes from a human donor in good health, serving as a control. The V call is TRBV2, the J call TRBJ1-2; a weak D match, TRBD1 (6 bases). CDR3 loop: CASRDRKNYGYTF. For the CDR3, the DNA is TGTGCCAGCAGGGACAGAAAAAACTATGGCTACACCTTC.